The next 21 T cell receptor beta chains were all read from a single sample in a study of blood T cells in healthy people across ages. With a J-beta primer mix and a sample-barcoded 5' primer, a second PCR ran about 7 to 12 cycles. TCRdb called the 5' RACE reads again in MiXCR, with one record for every CDR3 protein. This table has more than 1,000,000 distinct CDR3 sequences, about 25% appearing once. These data also formed part of another study, on T cells of mothers and their children.

Sample: blood. The receptors originated from a girl aged 2 to 10 in good health.

This sequence joins TRBV24-1 and TRBJ2-5, with unresolved D. The assigned J gene may be wrong: the sequence end matches TRBJ2-1 better. The CDR3 is 13 amino acids. CDR1 is KGHDR and CDR2 is SFDVKD in the germline V gene. This chain's CDR3 is CATMARRYNEQFF. In DNA form, the CDR3 reads TGTGCCACCATGGCGCGCCGGTACAATGAGCAGTTCTTC.

V is TRBV12-3 or TRBV12-4 and J is TRBJ1-4, with 9 bases aligning to TRBD1. Trimming took 6 bases from V and 7 from J; bases not matched to a gene: 9. The CDR3 runs to 15 residues. CDR3 sequence reads: CASRNTGGAGEKLFF. CDR3 DNA: TGTGCCAGCAGGAATACAGGGGGCGCGGGTGAAAAACTGTTTTTT.

This chain connects TRBV6-2 or TRBV6-3 to TRBJ1-2; D is ambiguous. Germline V CDR1 and CDR2: MNHEY, SVGEGT. V was cut by 2 bases and J by 4 bases, with 14 bases left in between. The CDR3 loop spans 15 amino acids. The CDR3 reads CASSYSVGGPYGYTF. CDR3 nucleotides: TGTGCCAGCAGTTACAGCGTAGGTGGGCCCTATGGCTACACCTTC.

The chain recombines TRBV12-3 or TRBV12-4 with TRBJ2-7; D is ambiguous. This CDR3 has 15 amino acids. V was pared by 4 bases and J by 0 bases, with 13 bases between. For the CDR3, the DNA is TGTGCCAGCAGTTCCAACGTAGAACACTCCTACGAGCAGTACTTC. It specifies CASSSNVEHSYEQYF.

The table lists this clonotype with a few counts. The genes are TRBV12-3 or TRBV12-4 and TRBJ2-4; 7 positions match TRBD2. V gave up 9 bases and J gave up 6 bases; unmatched junction bases: 8. There are 13 residues in the CDR3. CDR3 in amino acids: CASSRGGGNIQYF. The DNA of the CDR3 is TGTGCCAGTTCACGCGGGGGTGGAAACATTCAGTACTTC.

This chain connects TRBV4-1 to TRBJ2-7; weak D call: TRBD2 (6 bases). The CDR3 runs to 15 residues. CDR1 and CDR2 (germline): MGHRA, YSYEKL. V was cut by 1 base and J by 4 bases, with 14 bases left in between. The CDR3 sequence: CASSQAGDPMYEQYF. Here the CDR3 DNA reads TGCGCCAGCAGCCAAGCGGGGGACCCCATGTACGAGCAGTACTTC.

DNA for the CDR3: TGTGCCAGCAGCTTTGGACCGGTTGAAGCTTTCTTT. Its protein product is CASSFGPVEAFF. This chain uses TRBV7-9 with TRBJ1-1; D uncertain. CDR3 size: 12 residues. Germline assignment: CDR1 SEHNR and CDR2 FQNEAQ (reference sequence). With 3 bases removed from V and 7 bases from J, the gap between germline ends came to 9 bases.

The chain has TRBV2 and TRBJ2-5, with 7 bases matching TRBD1. Trimming at V came to 7 bases and at J to 5 bases, leaving 10 bases not matched to a gene. This CDR3 comprises 14 residues. Germline V lookup: CDR1 SNHLY, CDR2 FYNNEI. The CDR3 nucleotides read TGTGCCAGCACCAAGGGGGCTTCGGGGGAGACCCAGTACTTC. It translates to CASTKGASGETQYF.

V gene TRBV29-1 combines with J gene TRBJ2-1; TRBD1 matches at 9 bases. CDR1 is SQVTM, CDR2 ANQGSEA, per germline. The CDR3 extends over 17 amino acids. V lost 2 bases to trimming and J lost 0 bases; unmatched junction nucleotides: 8. CDR3 sequence reads: CSVETGTGLSSYNEQFF. CDR3 nucleotides: TGCAGCGTTGAAACCGGGACAGGGTTAAGCTCCTACAATGAGCAGTTCTTC.

Only a few counts were recorded for this clonotype. The V gene is TRBV12-3 or TRBV12-4, the J gene TRBJ2-1; no clear D. Matching the DNA end better, TRBJ2-7 makes the J call doubtful. The CDR3 has 14 amino acids. The CDR3 nucleotides read TGTGCCAGCAGTTTATCCGGCCGTAACTACGAGCAGTACTTC. It specifies CASSLSGRNYEQYF.

In its sample, this clonotype was seen a few times. One end of the junction varies from germline; a read error may be responsible. The chain is built from TRBV29-1 and TRBJ2-2; D may match TRBD1 or TRBD2 (5 bases each). Germline values: CDR1 SQVTM, CDR2 ANQGSEA. The CDR3 length is 13 residues. CDR3 nucleotide sequence: TGCAGCGCTGAACGGGGCAACACCGGGGAGCTGTTTTTT. Translated: CSAERGNTGELFF.

This chain connects TRBV27 to TRBJ2-5; D may be TRBD1 or TRBD2 (5 bases each). The end of the DNA fits TRBJ2-1 better, so the J call may be wrong. Germline CDR1 reads MNHEY; CDR2 reads SMNVEV (reference sequence). The CDR3 consists of 12 residues. In DNA form, the CDR3 reads TGTGCCAGCAGGCCGCCGGGACATGAGCAGTTCTTC. Protein sequence: CASRPPGHEQFF.

The V and J genes are TRBV6-1 and TRBJ2-2, with TRBD2 identical over 8 bases. Germline CDR1 is MNHNS and CDR2 is SASEGT. The CDR3 loop spans 18 amino acids. Unmatched junction bases numbered 15, after V lost 5 bases and J lost 4 bases. CDR3 bases: TGTGCCAGCAGTCCCGGGACTAGACGAGTTGGGGGCACCGGGGAGCTGTTTTTT. This sequence encodes CASSPGTRRVGGTGELFF.

This clonotype was recorded a few times. The chain recombines TRBV6-1 with TRBJ2-7; no clear D. Trimming pared 6 bases from V and 0 bases from J, leaving 6 bases between. The CDR3 is 12 residues long. Germline V gene sequence: CDR1 MNHNS, CDR2 SASEGT. CDR3 protein: CASRHGSYEQYF. Written as DNA, the CDR3 is TGTGCCAGCAGGCATGGCTCCTACGAGCAGTACTTC.

This clonotype was seen a handful of times. The V and J genes are TRBV20-1 and TRBJ1-1, with D unclear. The germline V and J ends were trimmed by 3 bases and 0 bases, with 8 bases remaining between them. The length of the CDR3 is 13 residues. Germline CDR1 reads DFQATT; CDR2 reads SNEGSKA (reference sequence). In DNA, the CDR3 is TGCAGTGCTAGTAAGTCTTTGAACACTGAAGCTTTCTTT. Amino acids: CSASKSLNTEAFF.

The CDR3 region is CSARSSSGGASYNEQFF. The CDR3 nucleotides are TGCAGTGCTAGATCCTCTAGCGGGGGGGCGTCTTACAATGAGCAGTTCTTC. The V and J genes are TRBV20-1 and TRBJ2-1; the match to TRBD2 covers 12 bases. This CDR3 contains 17 residues. Germline CDR1 DFQATT, CDR2 SNEGSKA (reference sequence). V was pared by 2 bases and J by 4 bases, with 9 bases of the junction left unmatched.

This clonotype has just a few counts. V usage is TRBV20-1 and J usage is TRBJ2-3, with unresolved D. Per germline, CDR1 DFQATT and CDR2 SNEGSKA (reference sequence). CDR3 length: 14 amino acids. Trimming cost V 2 bases and J 4 bases, with 13 bases left between them. The CDR3 DNA follows: TGCAGTGCTAGACCATTCAGCGCCTCAGATACGCAGTATTTT. Translation: CSARPFSASDTQYF.

This clonotype has more than one count but fewer than ten. The chain has TRBV20-1 and TRBJ2-3; possible D gene TRBD2, 5 bases. V shed 2 bases and J shed 5 bases, with 14 bases lying between them. The CDR3 loop spans 14 amino acids. Germline V gives CDR1 DFQATT, CDR2 SNEGSKA (reference sequence). The CDR3 loop reads CSARRAESRDTQYF. The CDR3 bases are TGCAGTGCTAGAAGAGCGGAGTCAAGAGATACGCAGTATTTT.

The chain is built from TRBV6-5 and TRBJ2-7; D not certain. V lost 8 bases, J lost 6 bases, and 17 bases lay in between. The CDR3 has 13 residues. CDR1 is MNHEY, CDR2 SVGAGI, per germline. CDR3 sequence: CASSGQVLGEQYF. The CDR3 DNA sequence: TGTGCCAGCTCGGGTCAGGTTTTGGGCGAGCAGTACTTC.

A few counts support this clonotype. This chain links TRBV2 with TRBJ2-5; D remains ambiguous. In germline, CDR1 is SNHLY, CDR2 FYNNEI. This CDR3 contains 11 residues. Trimming cost V 2 bases and J 11 bases, with 9 bases left between them. CDR3 residues: CASSEILGQYF. DNA of the CDR3: TGTGCCAGCAGTGAAATTCTGGGACAGTACTTC.

This clonotype was detected only a few times. The chain employs TRBV6-2 or TRBV6-3 and TRBJ2-1, with 15 bases lining up with TRBD2. Germline CDR1 MNHEY, CDR2 SVGEGT. V dropped 0 bases and J dropped 4; count of bases not matched to a gene: 4. The CDR3 runs to 18 residues. CDR3 region: CASSYSGTSGGIYNEQFF. The DNA for the CDR3 is TGTGCCAGCAGTTACTCAGGGACTAGCGGGGGGATATACAATGAGCAGTTCTTC.